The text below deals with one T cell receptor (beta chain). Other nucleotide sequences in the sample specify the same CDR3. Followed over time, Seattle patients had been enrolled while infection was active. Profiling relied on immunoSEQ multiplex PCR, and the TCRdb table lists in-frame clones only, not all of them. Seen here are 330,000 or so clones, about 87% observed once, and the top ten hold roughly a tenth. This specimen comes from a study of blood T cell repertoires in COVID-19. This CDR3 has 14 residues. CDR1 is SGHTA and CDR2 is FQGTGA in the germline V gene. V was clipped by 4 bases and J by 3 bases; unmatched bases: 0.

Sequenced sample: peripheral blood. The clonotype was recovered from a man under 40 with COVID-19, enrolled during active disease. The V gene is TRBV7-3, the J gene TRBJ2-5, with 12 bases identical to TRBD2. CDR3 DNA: TGTGCCAGCAGCTCTAGCGGGGGGGAAGAGACCCAGTACTTC. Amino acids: CASSSSGGEETQYF.